A selection of T cell receptor beta chains follows, all from one sample in a study of T cell responses to AZD1222 COVID-19 vaccine. The repertoire was sequenced with immunoSEQ multiplex PCR; TCRdb's copy has only in-frame clones and lacks some. Altogether about 42,000 clones are present, approximately 89% being singletons, with the ten largest covering around 25%. The sample in question was peripheral blood, obtained 28 days after the second AZD1222 dose. These receptors originate from an adult who received the AZD1222 COVID-19 vaccine. The CDR3 runs from the conserved cysteine through the conserved F or W. The D gene is left open where the match is weak. Clone size is shown for a subset of rows, as once, few, many or a class of expanded clone.

V	J	D	size	DNA	CDR3
TRBV19	TRBJ1-5	.	.	TGTGCCAGTAGTATATCGGCAGTGGGACAGCCCCAGCATTTT	CASSISAVGQPQHF
TRBV6-5	TRBJ2-7	.	.	TGTGCCAGCATGGGGGTCTACGAGCAGTACTTC	CASMGVYEQYF
TRBV11-2	TRBJ2-1	.	.	TGTGCCAGCAGCAAGTCCTCCCCCTTAAACAATGAGCAGTTCTTC	CASSKSSPLNNEQFF
TRBV15	TRBJ2-2	.	.	TGTGCCACCAGCAGAGATAGGGCCCTACGGGAGCTGTTTTTT	CATSRDRALRELFF
TRBV18	TRBJ1-2	.	.	TGTGCCAGCTCACAAGACGACTATGGCTACACCTTC	CASSQDDYGYTF
TRBV7-3	TRBJ1-1	TRBD1	once	TGTGCCAGCAGCTTCCGGGACAGGAACACTGAAGCTTTCTTT	CASSFRDRNTEAFF
TRBV27	TRBJ2-6	.	.	TGTGCCAGCAGGTGGGGTTCTGGGGCCAACGTCCTGACTTTC	CASRWGSGANVLTF
TRBV7-8	TRBJ2-2	.	once	TGTGCCAGCAGGGGGTTTGAGAACACCGGGGAGCTGTTTTTT	CASRGFENTGELFF
TRBV2	TRBJ1-2	.	.	TGTGCCAGCAAGAGAGGGGAATATGGCTACACCTTC	CASKRGEYGYTF
TRBV6-5	TRBJ1-1	.	.	TGTGCCAGCAGTTACTCAGCGCAGGGTTTGACTGAAGCTTTCTTT	CASSYSAQGLTEAFF
TRBV29-1	TRBJ2-3	.	.	TGCAGCGGCAGGGTTACAGATACGCAGTATTTT	CSGRVTDTQYF
TRBV10-3	TRBJ2-2	TRBD1	.	TGTGCCATCAGTTTGGGACAGGGGACGAACACCGGGGAGCTGTTTTTT	CAISLGQGTNTGELFF
TRBV28	TRBJ2-5	TRBD1	.	TGTGCCAGCAGTTTAGGACAGGGGGCTTGGGAGACCCAGTACTTC	CASSLGQGAWETQYF
TRBV5-1	TRBJ1-6	.	.	TGCGCCAGCAGCTTGGAGGCCCCTCTTAATTCACCCCTCCACTTT	CASSLEAPLNSPLHF
TRBV15	TRBJ2-3	.	.	TGTGCCACCAGCAGAGCAGTTTCAGATACGCAGTATTTT	CATSRAVSDTQYF
TRBV2	TRBJ2-7	TRBD1	.	TGTGCCAGCAGTGAAGCAGTGGGACAGTTCTACGAGCAGTACTTC	CASSEAVGQFYEQYF
TRBV4-1	TRBJ2-6	.	.	TGCGCCAGCAGCAGTTCAGGTCATCCCTTCTCTGGGGCCAACGTCCTGACTTTC	CASSSSGHPFSGANVLTF
TRBV15	TRBJ2-1	.	once	TGTGCCACCAGCAGAGATGGCGGGAATTGGAATGAGCAGTTCTTC	CATSRDGGNWNEQFF
TRBV30	TRBJ2-7	TRBD1	few	TGTGCCTGGAGGCCTACAGGGGTTGCTTCCTACGAGCAGTACTTC	CAWRPTGVASYEQYF
TRBV5-4	TRBJ1-2	.	.	TGTGCCAGCAGCTTGGGGGCACTCCGAACTAACTATGGCTACACCTTC	CASSLGALRTNYGYTF
TRBV19	TRBJ2-4	TRBD2	.	TGTGCCAGTAGTATGACGGGCGCGGGAGGGCTCGGCATTCAGTACTTC	CASSMTGAGGLGIQYF
TRBV6-5	TRBJ1-2	.	few	TGTGCCGCAAACAGGCAGGGGTGGTACTATGGCTACACCTTC	CAANRQGWYYGYTF
TRBV7-3	TRBJ2-1	.	.	TGTGCCAGCAGCTTATGGGAATACAATGAGCAGTTCTTC	CASSLWEYNEQFF
TRBV27	TRBJ2-2	.	.	TGTGCCAGCAGTTTGGCCGGGGAGCTGTTTTTT	CASSLAGELFF
TRBV29-1	TRBJ2-2	TRBD2	.	TGCAGCGTTGAGAGGAACGGGGCGGGAGGCACCGGGGAGCTGTTTTTT	CSVERNGAGGTGELFF
TRBV7-3	TRBJ2-7	TRBD1	.	TGTGCCAGCAGTGACCCGGGACAGGGATCCTACGAGCAGTACTTC	CASSDPGQGSYEQYF
TRBV7-2	TRBJ1-5	.	.	TGTGCCAGCAGCTTAGAAGATCAGCCCCAGCATTTT	CASSLEDQPQHF
TRBV7-2	TRBJ1-3	.	.	TGTGCCAGCAGCGTCGTGGGGGGCGCAGGAAACACCATATATTTT	CASSVVGGAGNTIYF
TRBV7-6	TRBJ2-3	TRBD2	.	TGTGCCAGCAGCTTAGGGCCTAGCGGGACAGATACGCAGTATTTT	CASSLGPSGTDTQYF
TRBV18	TRBJ2-7	.	.	TGTGCCAGCTCACCACCCTCCAGACCCCCCTACGAGCAGTACTTC	CASSPPSRPPYEQYF
TRBV11-2	TRBJ1-2	TRBD1	.	TGTGCCAGCAGCTCGGCGCCCAGGGGGCGCGGTAACTATGGCTACACCTTC	CASSSAPRGRGNYGYTF
TRBV10-1	TRBJ1-1	.	.	TGCGCCAGCAGTGATCCGGGTTGGAGCACTGAAGCTTTCTTT	CASSDPGWSTEAFF
TRBV5-1	TRBJ2-7	.	.	TGCGCCAGCAGCTTGGCCGGGGGGCTATCTGAGGAGCAGTACTTC	CASSLAGGLSEEQYF
TRBV3-1/TRBV3-2	TRBJ1-1	TRBD1	.	TGTGCCAGCAGCCCGATGGACAGGCCCACTGAAGCTTTCTTT	CASSPMDRPTEAFF
TRBV27	TRBJ2-7	.	.	TGTGCCAGCAGTTTCGGTCCGGGGGGCGGCTACGAGCAGTACTTC	CASSFGPGGGYEQYF
TRBV24-1	TRBJ1-2	.	once	TGTGCCACCAGTGATCTCCTTCCCCCCGGTCCCCATGGCTACACCTTC	CATSDLLPPGPHGYTF
TRBV12-3/TRBV12-4	TRBJ1-2	.	.	TGTGCCAGCAGTCCCGCCGGGACCTATGGCTACACCTTC	CASSPAGTYGYTF
TRBV11-2	TRBJ2-6	.	.	TGTGCCAGCAGCTTAGTAGGGCTTGGGGCCAACGTCCTGACTTTC	CASSLVGLGANVLTF
TRBV30	TRBJ2-3	TRBD2	.	TGTGCCTGGGGGGGAGGGGCTAGCACAGATACGCAGTATTTT	CAWGGGASTDTQYF
TRBV11-3	TRBJ2-5	TRBD2	.	TGTGCCAGCAGCCCAGGACTAGCGGGGGACGAAGAGACCCAGTACTTC	CASSPGLAGDEETQYF
TRBV21-1	TRBJ2-2	.	once	TGTGCCAGCTTAAAAAGGGGAGGCGGGATGAACACCGGGGAGCTGTTTTTT	CASLKRGGGMNTGELFF
TRBV5-4	TRBJ2-2	TRBD2	.	TGTGCCAGCAGCCTTAGCGGGAGGACGAACACCGGGGAGCTGTTTTTT	CASSLSGRTNTGELFF
TRBV2	TRBJ1-5	TRBD1	.	TGTGCCAGCAGTGAACCGGGACAGGGGGGTCAGCCCCAGCATTTT	CASSEPGQGGQPQHF
TRBV7-8	TRBJ2-3	TRBD1	.	TGTGCCAGCAGCCGACAGGGTGGAACAGATACGCAGTATTTT	CASSRQGGTDTQYF
TRBV7-3	TRBJ2-1	TRBD2	.	TGTGCCAGCAGCTTTCAAGCGGGGGGGCCCCACTATTACAATGAGCAGTTCTTC	CASSFQAGGPHYYNEQFF
TRBV9	TRBJ2-7	.	.	TGTGCCAGCAGCGGGGGGCCTATAGGGCACGAGCAGTACTTC	CASSGGPIGHEQYF
TRBV11-2	TRBJ2-7	.	.	TGTGCCAGCAGCTTAGTCCCGGACTACGAGCAGTACTTC	CASSLVPDYEQYF
TRBV13	TRBJ2-3	TRBD1	.	TGTGCCAGCAGCTCACACCGGGACAGGGGGCGAGGAGATACGCAGTATTTT	CASSSHRDRGRGDTQYF
TRBV27	TRBJ2-3	TRBD1	.	TGTGCCAGCAGTCTAATTCCCGGGACAGGGATTAACACAGATACGCAGTATTTT	CASSLIPGTGINTDTQYF